These T cell receptor beta chains were read from a single sample in a study of blood T cell repertoires in COVID-19. Clones were read by immunoSEQ multiplex PCR, and TCRdb kept only the in-frame ones, dropping some. The sample holds 360,000 or so clones; 88% are singletons and the top ten take approximately 0.93%. Specimen: PBMCs or T cells enriched from blood (not recorded which). These receptors all come from a woman in her thirties who had been exposed to COVID-19. CDR3s include the opening cysteine and the closing phenylalanine or tryptophan. The order of the fields is CDR3 length, V gene, J gene, D gene, clone size, CDR3 protein, CDR3 DNA. D genes are given only for firm matches. A row's size may be missing; if present it is once, few, many or a size class.

length: 15; V: TRBV5-1; J: TRBJ1-1; D: .; size: .; CDR3: CASSLVEGMNTEAFF; DNA: TGCGCCAGCAGCTTGGTTGAGGGCATGAACACTGAAGCTTTCTTT
length: 14; V: TRBV5-5; J: TRBJ1-3; D: .; size: once; CDR3: CASSFSPDGNTIYF; DNA: TGTGCCAGCAGCTTCTCGCCAGATGGAAACACCATATATTTT
length: 14; V: TRBV28; J: TRBJ2-5; D: .; size: .; CDR3: CASSSAGPQETQYF; DNA: TGTGCCAGCAGTTCCGCGGGACCACAAGAGACCCAGTACTTC
length: 11; V: TRBV12-3/TRBV12-4; J: TRBJ1-2; D: .; size: .; CDR3: CASSFGQHYTF; DNA: TGTGCCAGCAGTTTTGGGCAGCACTACACCTTC
length: 11; V: TRBV6-5; J: TRBJ1-3; D: .; size: .; CDR3: CATGYGNTIYF; DNA: TGTGCCACAGGTTATGGAAACACCATATATTTT
length: 14; V: TRBV6-6; J: TRBJ1-1; D: TRBD1; size: .; CDR3: CASSNPGQGAFAFF; DNA: TGTGCCAGCAGTAACCCCGGACAGGGGGCGTTTGCTTTCTTT
length: 11; V: TRBV7-9; J: TRBJ1-1; D: TRBD1; size: .; CDR3: CASSGGTAAFF; DNA: TGTGCCAGCAGCGGGGGGACAGCTGCTTTCTTT
length: 15; V: TRBV6-6; J: TRBJ2-3; D: TRBD2; size: .; CDR3: CASSIVAGVGDTQYF; DNA: TGTGCCAGCAGTATCGTAGCGGGAGTGGGAGATACGCAGTATTTT
length: 15; V: TRBV10-1; J: TRBJ1-2; D: TRBD1; size: .; CDR3: CASRRTGLEHYGYTF; DNA: TGCGCCAGCAGACGGACAGGTTTGGAACACTATGGCTACACCTTC
length: 15; V: TRBV5-1; J: TRBJ2-1; D: TRBD1; size: .; CDR3: CASSLGPGGQGEQFF; DNA: TGCGCCAGCAGCTTGGGTCCGGGGGGACAGGGTGAGCAGTTCTTC
length: 13; V: TRBV19; J: TRBJ1-2; D: .; size: .; CDR3: CASSNPVLYGYTF; DNA: TGTGCCAGTAGTAACCCCGTTCTATATGGCTACACCTTC
length: 16; V: TRBV5-4; J: TRBJ2-3; D: TRBD2; size: few; CDR3: CASSPGAGGPSDTQYF; DNA: TGTGCCAGCAGCCCGGGGGCGGGAGGGCCCTCGGATACGCAGTATTTT
length: 16; V: TRBV5-1; J: TRBJ2-5; D: TRBD2; size: .; CDR3: CASSFDSSGNQETQYF; DNA: TGCGCCAGCAGCTTCGACTCTAGCGGGAATCAAGAGACCCAGTACTTC
length: 14; V: TRBV11-2; J: TRBJ1-5; D: .; size: .; CDR3: CASSRTGSNQPQHF; DNA: TGTGCCAGCAGTCGCACAGGTAGCAATCAGCCCCAGCATTTT
length: 14; V: TRBV27; J: TRBJ2-1; D: TRBD2; size: .; CDR3: CASSLREGYNEQFF; DNA: TGTGCCAGCAGTTTAAGGGAGGGGTACAATGAGCAGTTCTTC
length: 19; V: TRBV6-1; J: TRBJ2-7; D: TRBD2; size: once; CDR3: CASSEIAPGLAGASYEQYF; DNA: TGTGCCAGCAGTGAAATTGCCCCTGGACTAGCGGGAGCCTCCTACGAGCAGTACTTC
length: 14; V: TRBV3-1/TRBV3-2; J: TRBJ2-3; D: TRBD2; size: .; CDR3: CASSPREDADTQYF; DNA: TGTGCCAGCAGCCCTCGGGAGGATGCAGATACGCAGTATTTT
length: 17; V: TRBV25-1; J: TRBJ1-4; D: TRBD1; size: .; CDR3: CASSSLRQTGVDEKLFF; DNA: TGTGCCAGCAGTTCCCTCCGCCAGACAGGGGTTGATGAAAAACTGTTTTTT
length: 15; V: TRBV14; J: TRBJ2-7; D: TRBD1; size: .; CDR3: CASSQAQGAWDEQYF; DNA: TGTGCCAGCAGCCAGGCCCAGGGGGCTTGGGACGAGCAGTACTTC
length: 17; V: TRBV12-2; J: TRBJ2-7; D: .; size: once; CDR3: CASRFYLTSGFSYEQYF; DNA: TGTGCAAGTCGCTTCTACTTGACTAGCGGGTTTTCTTACGAGCAGTACTTC
length: 15; V: TRBV28; J: TRBJ1-4; D: TRBD1; size: .; CDR3: CASSSRQGNREKLFF; DNA: TGTGCCAGCAGTTCCCGACAGGGGAATAGGGAAAAACTGTTTTTT
length: 13; V: TRBV29-1; J: TRBJ1-1; D: .; size: .; CDR3: CSVQTGILGEAFF; DNA: TGCAGCGTTCAAACAGGGATTTTGGGTGAAGCTTTCTTT
length: 12; V: TRBV28; J: TRBJ2-7; D: .; size: .; CDR3: CASSSPRVEQYF; DNA: TGTGCCAGCAGTTCCCCCAGGGTAGAGCAGTACTTC
length: 16; V: TRBV3-1/TRBV3-2; J: TRBJ2-6; D: .; size: .; CDR3: CASSQDEGTGANVLTF; DNA: TGTGCCAGCAGCCAAGACGAGGGCACTGGGGCCAACGTCCTGACTTTC
length: 14; V: TRBV3-1/TRBV3-2; J: TRBJ2-7; D: TRBD1; size: .; CDR3: CASSQVDPQGKQYF; DNA: TGTGCCAGCAGCCAAGTGGACCCACAGGGGAAGCAGTACTTC
length: 13; V: TRBV7-3; J: TRBJ1-2; D: .; size: .; CDR3: CASSLGPDGGYTF; DNA: TGTGCCAGCAGCTTAGGGCCCGACGGAGGCTACACCTTC
length: 16; V: TRBV29-1; J: TRBJ2-7; D: TRBD1; size: .; CDR3: CSVELRGPGKSYEQYF; DNA: TGCAGCGTTGAATTGAGGGGGCCCGGGAAATCCTACGAGCAGTACTTC
length: 13; V: TRBV6-5; J: TRBJ2-1; D: TRBD2; size: .; CDR3: CATGLAGGGEQFF; DNA: TGTGCCACCGGACTAGCGGGAGGCGGTGAGCAGTTCTTC
length: 16; V: TRBV9; J: TRBJ2-1; D: TRBD2; size: .; CDR3: CASSVESSGIYNEQFF; DNA: TGTGCCAGCAGCGTAGAAAGTAGCGGGATATACAATGAGCAGTTCTTC
length: 14; V: TRBV11-2; J: TRBJ1-5; D: .; size: .; CDR3: CASSFGDINQPQHF; DNA: TGTGCCAGCAGCTTCGGGGACATAAATCAGCCCCAGCATTTT
length: 16; V: TRBV5-6; J: TRBJ2-7; D: TRBD1; size: .; CDR3: CASSLRATGGFYEQYF; DNA: TGTGCCAGCAGCTTGAGGGCAACAGGGGGCTTCTACGAGCAGTACTTC
length: 15; V: TRBV7-8; J: TRBJ1-1; D: TRBD1; size: .; CDR3: CASSPGTGGGTEAFF; DNA: TGTGCCAGCAGCCCTGGGACAGGGGGCGGGACTGAAGCTTTCTTT
length: 14; V: TRBV11-3; J: TRBJ2-4; D: .; size: .; CDR3: CASSFRQIRNIQYF; DNA: TGTGCCAGCAGCTTCCGACAGATACGGAACATTCAGTACTTC
length: 17; V: TRBV27; J: TRBJ1-1; D: .; size: few; CDR3: CASRGGVLGIMNTEAFF; DNA: TGTGCCAGCCGCGGCGGTGTGCTCGGAATCATGAACACTGAAGCTTTCTTT
length: 16; V: TRBV15; J: TRBJ1-5; D: .; size: few; CDR3: CATSRDIPGTNQPQHF; DNA: TGTGCCACCAGCAGAGATATTCCAGGTACAAATCAGCCCCAGCATTTT
length: 17; V: TRBV7-9; J: TRBJ2-7; D: TRBD1; size: .; CDR3: CASSLAGTVQLSYEQYF; DNA: TGTGCCAGCAGCTTAGCGGGGACAGTTCAATTATCCTACGAGCAGTACTTC